The present T cell receptor (beta chain) was sequenced within a study of T cells in Graves' hyperthyroidism and ophthalmopathy. Overall study results and limits: A 13 V-J model separated ophthalmopathy from stable hyperthyroidism. Most clonotypes expanded in thyroid above 0.001 were likewise present in blood. For ophthalmopathy, model prediction preceded onset by a median 6.5 months.

The CDR3 has 15 residues. Germline-derived CDR1 and CDR2 are MNHEY and SMNVEV (reference sequence). There were TCR beta CDR3 regions amplified from RNA transcripts. The TCR CDR3 was amplified in a first-round RT-PCR using the HTBI primer set. A single record per CDR3 protein comes from TCRdb applying MiXCR to the multiplex PCR reads. Among around 200,000 distinct CDR3 sequences listed, about 18% were seen once. Diagnosis rested on symptoms, serum thyroxine and TRAb, thyroid ultrasound, and orbital computed tomography. The table lists this clonotype with a few counts. Its antigen is as yet unknown. Its ends do not fully match the called genes, so a read error is possible.

This TCR came from a man aged 40-49 years with Graves' hyperthyroidism. Source material: blood. J is TRBJ2-3 and V is TRBV27; D may match TRBD1 or TRBD2 (5 bases each). CDR3: CAGSQSLGGTDTQYF. As DNA, the CDR3 is TGTGCCGGCAGTCAGAGTTTGGGGGGCACAGATACGCAGTATTTT.